This TCR beta chain was identified in a study of blood T cell repertoires in COVID-19. In the study overall: Spain, Italy and the United States supplied samples that represented acute and convalescent COVID-19.

Original handling: Estimation of nucleated cell counts relied on the amplification of reference gene primers. Repertoires were generated with immunoSEQ multiplex PCR, while TCRdb's copy carries only in-frame clones and drops some. That table is the source of V, J and clone size, and D and trimming were worked out from the DNA. The sample has roughly 13,000 clones, around 88% seen once. CDR3 length: 15 amino acids. Germline V gene sequence: CDR1 LGHDT, CDR2 YNNKEL (reference sequence). V was pared by 1 base and J by 6 bases, with 12 bases between. The chain carries TRBV3-1 (or the pseudogene TRBV3-2) and TRBJ2-2; D possibly corresponds to TRBD1 (6 bases). Sequencing was performed on peripheral blood. The TCR comes from a human donor with active COVID-19. The donor label of this sample is uncertain. This chain's CDR3 is CASSQVLDRPGELFF. DNA of the CDR3: TGTGCCAGCAGCCAAGTGCTTGACAGGCCCGGGGAGCTGTTTTTT.